This is a list of T cell receptor beta chains from one sample in a study of beta chain features in type 1 diabetes. Repertoires were generated with immunoSEQ multiplex PCR, while TCRdb's copy carries only in-frame clones and drops some. The repertoire holds some 110,000 clones, with approximately 16% as singletons. Material: central memory CD4+ T cells from blood. The receptors derive from a young man with type 1 diabetes. The CDR3 runs from the conserved cysteine through the conserved F or W. The order of the fields is CDR3 DNA, CDR3 protein, clone size, J gene, V gene, D gene. A D gene is named only where the DNA matches it firmly. Only some rows state a clone size, as once, few, many or a class for expanded clones.

cdr3_nt: TGTGCCAGCAGCCGCGGGGGGCCCAGGAGCGGTTTTAAGGGCTATGGCTACACCTTC
cdr3_aa: CASSRGGPRSGFKGYGYTF
clone_size: -
j_call: TRBJ1-2
v_call: TRBV5-5
d_call: -

cdr3_nt: TGTGCCAGCAGACAGACCGACACCGGGGAGCTGTTTTTT
cdr3_aa: CASRQTDTGELFF
clone_size: few
j_call: TRBJ2-2
v_call: TRBV28
d_call: -

cdr3_nt: TGTGCCAGCAGCCTCGACAGGGCCTATGGCTACACCTTC
cdr3_aa: CASSLDRAYGYTF
clone_size: -
j_call: TRBJ1-2
v_call: TRBV5-4
d_call: TRBD1

cdr3_nt: TGTGCCAGCAGTTCCCAGGGGGCAAGGCCTAATGAAAAACTGTTTTTT
cdr3_aa: CASSSQGARPNEKLFF
clone_size: -
j_call: TRBJ1-4
v_call: TRBV27
d_call: TRBD1

cdr3_nt: TGTGCCAGCAGCTTAGGGTATAGCACAGATACGCAGTATTTT
cdr3_aa: CASSLGYSTDTQYF
clone_size: -
j_call: TRBJ2-3
v_call: TRBV7-2
d_call: -

cdr3_nt: TGTGCCATCAGTTTCACTAGAGGAGGACAGGGGGCAAATGAGCAGTTCTTC
cdr3_aa: CAISFTRGGQGANEQFF
clone_size: few
j_call: TRBJ2-1
v_call: TRBV10-3
d_call: TRBD1

cdr3_nt: TGTGCCAGCAGCCCGGCTTCGGGGCAGGGGCGCGAGCAGTACTTC
cdr3_aa: CASSPASGQGREQYF
clone_size: many
j_call: TRBJ2-7
v_call: TRBV7-9
d_call: -

cdr3_nt: TGTGCCAGCAGCTTCCTAGCGGCCGGCGCAGAGACCCAGTACTTC
cdr3_aa: CASSFLAAGAETQYF
clone_size: -
j_call: TRBJ2-5
v_call: TRBV7-9
d_call: TRBD2

cdr3_nt: TGCAGTGCTAGCCCTTCAGATACGCAGTATTTT
cdr3_aa: CSASPSDTQYF
clone_size: few
j_call: TRBJ2-3
v_call: TRBV20-1
d_call: -

cdr3_nt: TGTGCCAGCAGCCAAGTAATTAGCACAGATACGCAGTATTTT
cdr3_aa: CASSQVISTDTQYF
clone_size: -
j_call: TRBJ2-3
v_call: TRBV2
d_call: -

cdr3_nt: TGTGCCAGCAGTTATGGGACAGGGAAAAATGGCTACACCTTC
cdr3_aa: CASSYGTGKNGYTF
clone_size: -
j_call: TRBJ1-2
v_call: TRBV6-6
d_call: TRBD1

cdr3_nt: TGTGCCAGCAGCTTAGTTCCAGGGCGCGGTGGTGGAAACACCATATATTTT
cdr3_aa: CASSLVPGRGGGNTIYF
clone_size: -
j_call: TRBJ1-3
v_call: TRBV7-2
d_call: -

cdr3_nt: TGTGCCAGCAGTGTCGGGGGAACTAATGAAAAACTGTTTTTT
cdr3_aa: CASSVGGTNEKLFF
clone_size: -
j_call: TRBJ1-4
v_call: TRBV25-1
d_call: -

cdr3_nt: TGTGCCAGCAGCAGACAGGGGGCAGACTATGGCTACACCTTC
cdr3_aa: CASSRQGADYGYTF
clone_size: -
j_call: TRBJ1-2
v_call: TRBV5-8
d_call: TRBD1

cdr3_nt: TGTGCCAGCAGCGATAGCTCCTATAATTCACCCCTCCACTTT
cdr3_aa: CASSDSSYNSPLHF
clone_size: -
j_call: TRBJ1-6
v_call: TRBV25-1
d_call: -

cdr3_nt: TGTGCCAGCAGCTTAGAAGGTGGCCGCCGGGTGGGGGCCAACGTCCTGACTTTC
cdr3_aa: CASSLEGGRRVGANVLTF
clone_size: few
j_call: TRBJ2-6
v_call: TRBV7-3
d_call: -

cdr3_nt: TGCGCCAGCAGCCAAGCTCCACAGCCAGGGAGCACTGAAGCTTTCTTT
cdr3_aa: CASSQAPQPGSTEAFF
clone_size: -
j_call: TRBJ1-1
v_call: TRBV7-9
d_call: -

cdr3_nt: TGTGCCAGCTCACCATCTCTTCGGTTCGACGAGCAGTACTTC
cdr3_aa: CASSPSLRFDEQYF
clone_size: medium-sized
j_call: TRBJ2-7
v_call: TRBV18
d_call: -

cdr3_nt: TGTGCCAGCAGCCTCGGGGACTCGAACACCGGGGAGCTGTTTTTT
cdr3_aa: CASSLGDSNTGELFF
clone_size: -
j_call: TRBJ2-2
v_call: TRBV4-2
d_call: -

cdr3_nt: TGTGCCAGCAGCCGCCATCAAGGACTAGCCTCACTCCACTACAATGAGCAGTTCTTC
cdr3_aa: CASSRHQGLASLHYNEQFF
clone_size: few
j_call: TRBJ2-1
v_call: TRBV11-3
d_call: TRBD2

cdr3_nt: TGCGCCAGCAGCCGGGTAGTGCAAGAGACCCAGTACTTC
cdr3_aa: CASSRVVQETQYF
clone_size: -
j_call: TRBJ2-5
v_call: TRBV5-1
d_call: -

cdr3_nt: TGTGCCAGCAGCCTTCCCCGGGACAGGGGGTCTGGCTACACCTTC
cdr3_aa: CASSLPRDRGSGYTF
clone_size: -
j_call: TRBJ1-2
v_call: TRBV7-9
d_call: TRBD1

cdr3_nt: TGTGCCAGCAGAGATGGCGGGGGGGTCAATGAGCAGTTCTTC
cdr3_aa: CASRDGGGVNEQFF
clone_size: few
j_call: TRBJ2-1
v_call: TRBV7-2
d_call: TRBD2

cdr3_nt: TGCGCCAGCAGCCCCGGGACAGGGGACACTGAAGCTTTCTTT
cdr3_aa: CASSPGTGDTEAFF
clone_size: -
j_call: TRBJ1-1
v_call: TRBV5-1
d_call: TRBD1

cdr3_nt: TGTGCCAGCACCTTTAAGACCGGGACAACCTACGAGCAGTACTTC
cdr3_aa: CASTFKTGTTYEQYF
clone_size: few
j_call: TRBJ2-7
v_call: TRBV5-4
d_call: -

cdr3_nt: TGCGCCAGCAGCCAAGCCCAAAGGGGAGGTGAAGCTTTCTTT
cdr3_aa: CASSQAQRGGEAFF
clone_size: few
j_call: TRBJ1-1
v_call: TRBV4-3
d_call: -

cdr3_nt: TGTGCCAGCAGCGGTAACAGCTACCATGGCTACACCTTC
cdr3_aa: CASSGNSYHGYTF
clone_size: many
j_call: TRBJ1-2
v_call: TRBV7-9
d_call: -

cdr3_nt: TGTGCCAGCAGCTCTGACAGGGTAGACAATCAGCCCCAGCATTTT
cdr3_aa: CASSSDRVDNQPQHF
clone_size: few
j_call: TRBJ1-5
v_call: TRBV13
d_call: TRBD1

cdr3_nt: TGCAGCGTTGAAGACCAGGGTTCCTACGAGCAGTACTTC
cdr3_aa: CSVEDQGSYEQYF
clone_size: few
j_call: TRBJ2-7
v_call: TRBV29-1
d_call: -

cdr3_nt: TGTGCCAGCAGCCCCCGGGACAACTATAATTCACCCCTCCACTTT
cdr3_aa: CASSPRDNYNSPLHF
clone_size: few
j_call: TRBJ1-6
v_call: TRBV7-9
d_call: -

cdr3_nt: TGTGCCAGCAGTTACGGCCGACAGGGGTCAAACAATGAGCAGTTCTTC
cdr3_aa: CASSYGRQGSNNEQFF
clone_size: few
j_call: TRBJ2-1
v_call: TRBV6-6
d_call: TRBD1

cdr3_nt: TGCGCCAGCAGCCAAGTCCCCGTTGGGGCCTACAATGAGCAGTTCTTC
cdr3_aa: CASSQVPVGAYNEQFF
clone_size: -
j_call: TRBJ2-1
v_call: TRBV4-3
d_call: -

cdr3_nt: TGTGCCAGCAGCTTAGATCCAGGACGAACCAACTATGGCTACACCTTC
cdr3_aa: CASSLDPGRTNYGYTF
clone_size: -
j_call: TRBJ1-2
v_call: TRBV7-9
d_call: -

cdr3_nt: TGTGCCAGCAGCTTAGGCACTAGCGGTAATAGAAAAGAGACCCAGTACTTC
cdr3_aa: CASSLGTSGNRKETQYF
clone_size: -
j_call: TRBJ2-5
v_call: TRBV7-6
d_call: TRBD2

cdr3_nt: TGTTCCTGGACTACAGGAACCGATCAGCCCCAGCATTTT
cdr3_aa: CSWTTGTDQPQHF
clone_size: -
j_call: TRBJ1-5
v_call: TRBV30
d_call: -

cdr3_nt: TGTGCCAGCAGCTTCAGCGGTCCTGAGACCCAGTACTTC
cdr3_aa: CASSFSGPETQYF
clone_size: -
j_call: TRBJ2-5
v_call: TRBV11-2
d_call: -

cdr3_nt: TGCGCCAGCAGCCAAGCCGACCGGAAGGGAACAGATACGCAGTATTTT
cdr3_aa: CASSQADRKGTDTQYF
clone_size: few
j_call: TRBJ2-3
v_call: TRBV4-3
d_call: -

cdr3_nt: TGTGCCAGCCGGGGGACGGCTAGCACAGATACGCAGTATTTT
cdr3_aa: CASRGTASTDTQYF
clone_size: -
j_call: TRBJ2-3
v_call: TRBV28
d_call: -

cdr3_nt: TGTGCCAGCAGCCGTAACGACGGGTTTAGCACAGATACGCAGTATTTT
cdr3_aa: CASSRNDGFSTDTQYF
clone_size: -
j_call: TRBJ2-3
v_call: TRBV11-3
d_call: -

cdr3_nt: TGTGCCAGCAGACAACAGGGGGGACCCTACGAGCAGTACTTC
cdr3_aa: CASRQQGGPYEQYF
clone_size: -
j_call: TRBJ2-7
v_call: TRBV7-2
d_call: TRBD1

cdr3_nt: TGTGCCAGCAGCTTAGACGGTAGGGCCCAGCATTTT
cdr3_aa: CASSLDGRAQHF
clone_size: -
j_call: TRBJ1-5
v_call: TRBV7-2
d_call: -

cdr3_nt: TGTGCCAGCAGCCAGGGGGCCTACGAGCAGTACTTC
cdr3_aa: CASSQGAYEQYF
clone_size: many
j_call: TRBJ2-7
v_call: TRBV11-2
d_call: TRBD1

cdr3_nt: TGTGCCAGCCTAGGCATGGGAGAAAAACTGTTTTTT
cdr3_aa: CASLGMGEKLFF
clone_size: -
j_call: TRBJ1-4
v_call: TRBV21-1
d_call: -

cdr3_nt: TGTGCCAGCAGCCCTCGGAGCGCCGAGCAGTACTTC
cdr3_aa: CASSPRSAEQYF
clone_size: many
j_call: TRBJ2-7
v_call: TRBV11-2
d_call: -

cdr3_nt: TGTGCCAGCTCACCACCAACGGGGGGGCGCTTTTACGAGCAGTACTTC
cdr3_aa: CASSPPTGGRFYEQYF
clone_size: -
j_call: TRBJ2-7
v_call: TRBV18
d_call: TRBD2

cdr3_nt: TGCGCCAGCAGCCAAGGCGCGGGGAGTTCTGGGGCCAACGTCCTGACTTTC
cdr3_aa: CASSQGAGSSGANVLTF
clone_size: -
j_call: TRBJ2-6
v_call: TRBV5-8
d_call: -